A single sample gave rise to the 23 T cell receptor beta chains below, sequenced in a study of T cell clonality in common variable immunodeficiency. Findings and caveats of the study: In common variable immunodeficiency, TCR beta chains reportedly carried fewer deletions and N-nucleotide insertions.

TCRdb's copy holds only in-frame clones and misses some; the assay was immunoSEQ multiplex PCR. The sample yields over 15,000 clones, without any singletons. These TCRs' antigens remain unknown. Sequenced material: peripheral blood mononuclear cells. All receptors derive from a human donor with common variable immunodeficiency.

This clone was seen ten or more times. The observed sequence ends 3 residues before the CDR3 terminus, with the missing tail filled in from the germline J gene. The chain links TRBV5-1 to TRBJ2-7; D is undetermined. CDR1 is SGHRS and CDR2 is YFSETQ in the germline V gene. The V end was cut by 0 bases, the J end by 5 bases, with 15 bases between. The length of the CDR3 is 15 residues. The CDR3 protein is CASSLALGGTNEQYF. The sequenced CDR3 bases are TGCGCCAGCAGCTTGGCCTTAGGCGGAACTAACGAG.

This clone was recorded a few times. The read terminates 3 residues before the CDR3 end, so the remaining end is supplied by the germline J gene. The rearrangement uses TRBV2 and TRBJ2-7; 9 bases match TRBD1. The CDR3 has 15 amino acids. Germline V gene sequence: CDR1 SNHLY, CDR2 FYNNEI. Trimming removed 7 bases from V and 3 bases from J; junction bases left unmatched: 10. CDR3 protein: CASIDGTGLDYEQYF. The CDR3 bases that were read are TGTGCCAGCATCGACGGGACAGGGCTTGACTACGAG.

The DNA read from the CDR3 is TGCAGTGCCCTCGGACAGTACACAGATACG. Its protein product is CSALGQYTDT. In full, the CDR3 reads CSALGQYTDTQYF. The chain is built from TRBV20-1 and TRBJ2-3; a weak D match, TRBD1 (6 bases). Read coverage stops 3 residues before the CDR3 terminus; the germline J gene supplies the remainder. Trimming took off 6 bases at V and 2 bases at J, with 12 bases between the two ends. CDR1 DFQATT and CDR2 SNEGSKA come from the germline V gene (reference sequence). The CDR3 consists of 13 residues.

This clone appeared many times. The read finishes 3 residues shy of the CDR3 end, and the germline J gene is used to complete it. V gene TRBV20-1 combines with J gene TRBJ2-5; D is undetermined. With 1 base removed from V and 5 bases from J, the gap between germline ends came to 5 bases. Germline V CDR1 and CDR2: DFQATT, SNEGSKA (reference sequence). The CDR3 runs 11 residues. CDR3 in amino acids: CSARVGETQYF. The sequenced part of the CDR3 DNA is TGCAGTGCTAGAGTCGGGGAGACC.

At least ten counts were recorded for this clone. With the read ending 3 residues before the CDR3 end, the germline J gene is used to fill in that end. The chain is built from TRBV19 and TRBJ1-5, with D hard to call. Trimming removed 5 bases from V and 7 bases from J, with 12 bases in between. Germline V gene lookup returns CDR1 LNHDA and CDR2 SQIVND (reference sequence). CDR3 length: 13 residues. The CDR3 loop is CASSLRVHQPQHF. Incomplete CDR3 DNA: TGTGCCAGTAGTTTGAGGGTTCACCAGCCC.

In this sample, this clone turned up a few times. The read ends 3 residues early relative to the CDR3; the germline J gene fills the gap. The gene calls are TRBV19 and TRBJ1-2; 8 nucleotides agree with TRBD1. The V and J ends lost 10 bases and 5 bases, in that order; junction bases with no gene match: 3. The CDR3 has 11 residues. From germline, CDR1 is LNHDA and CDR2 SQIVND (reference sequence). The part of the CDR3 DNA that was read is TGTGCCACAACAGGGGGGTATGGC. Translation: CATTGGYG. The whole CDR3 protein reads CATTGGYGYTF.

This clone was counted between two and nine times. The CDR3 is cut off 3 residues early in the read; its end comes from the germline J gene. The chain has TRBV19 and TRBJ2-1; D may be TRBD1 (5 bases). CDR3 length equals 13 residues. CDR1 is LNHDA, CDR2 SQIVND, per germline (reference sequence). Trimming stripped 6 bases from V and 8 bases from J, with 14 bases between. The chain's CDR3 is CASRRERGYEQFF. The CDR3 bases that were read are TGTGCCAGTAGGAGAGAAAGGGGTTATGAG.

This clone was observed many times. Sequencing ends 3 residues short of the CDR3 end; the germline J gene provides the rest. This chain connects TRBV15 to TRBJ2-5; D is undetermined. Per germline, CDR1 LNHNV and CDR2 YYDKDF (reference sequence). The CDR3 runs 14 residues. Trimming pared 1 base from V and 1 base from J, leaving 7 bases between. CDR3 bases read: TGTGCCACCAGCAGAGGCACAGTCCAAGAGACC. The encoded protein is CATSRGTVQET. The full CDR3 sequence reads CATSRGTVQETQYF.

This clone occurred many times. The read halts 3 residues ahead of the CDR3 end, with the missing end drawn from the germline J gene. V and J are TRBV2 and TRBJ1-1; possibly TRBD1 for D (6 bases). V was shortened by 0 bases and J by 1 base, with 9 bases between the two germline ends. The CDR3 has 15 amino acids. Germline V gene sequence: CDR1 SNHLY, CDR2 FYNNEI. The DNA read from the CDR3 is TGTGCCAGCAGTGAAGCGCGGACAGAGAACACTGAA. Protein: CASSEARTENTE. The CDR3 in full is CASSEARTENTEAFF.

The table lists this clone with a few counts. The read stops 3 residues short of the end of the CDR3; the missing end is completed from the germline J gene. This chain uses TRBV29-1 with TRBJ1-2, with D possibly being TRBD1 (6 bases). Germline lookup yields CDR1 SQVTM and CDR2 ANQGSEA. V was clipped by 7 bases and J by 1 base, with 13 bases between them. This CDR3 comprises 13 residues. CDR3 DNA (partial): TGCAGCGGGGGGACAAGAAGTAACTATGGC. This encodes CSGGTRSNYG. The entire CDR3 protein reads CSGGTRSNYGYTF.

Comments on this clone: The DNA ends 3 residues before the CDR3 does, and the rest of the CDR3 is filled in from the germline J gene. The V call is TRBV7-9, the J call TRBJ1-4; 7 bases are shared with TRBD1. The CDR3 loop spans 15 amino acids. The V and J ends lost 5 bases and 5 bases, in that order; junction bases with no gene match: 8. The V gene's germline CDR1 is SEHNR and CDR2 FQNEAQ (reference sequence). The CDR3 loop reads CASSPRQGGNEKLFF. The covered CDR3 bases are TGTGCCAGCAGCCCAAGACAGGGTGGGAATGAAAAA.

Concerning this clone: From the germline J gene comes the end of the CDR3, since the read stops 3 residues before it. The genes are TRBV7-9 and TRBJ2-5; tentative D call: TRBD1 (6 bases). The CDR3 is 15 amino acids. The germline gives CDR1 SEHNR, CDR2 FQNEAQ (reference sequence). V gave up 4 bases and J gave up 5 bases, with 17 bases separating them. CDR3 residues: CASSSRDIGQETQYF. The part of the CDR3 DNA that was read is TGTGCCAGCAGCTCCCGGGACATCGGTCAGGAGACC.

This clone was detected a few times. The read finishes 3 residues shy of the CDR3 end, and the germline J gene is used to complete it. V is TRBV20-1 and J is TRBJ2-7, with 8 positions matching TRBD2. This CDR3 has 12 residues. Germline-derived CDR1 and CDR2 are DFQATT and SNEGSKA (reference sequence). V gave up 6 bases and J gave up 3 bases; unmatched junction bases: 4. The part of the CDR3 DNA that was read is TGCAGTGCGCCGGGACTAGGCTACGAG. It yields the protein CSAPGLGYE. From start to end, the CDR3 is CSAPGLGYEQYF.

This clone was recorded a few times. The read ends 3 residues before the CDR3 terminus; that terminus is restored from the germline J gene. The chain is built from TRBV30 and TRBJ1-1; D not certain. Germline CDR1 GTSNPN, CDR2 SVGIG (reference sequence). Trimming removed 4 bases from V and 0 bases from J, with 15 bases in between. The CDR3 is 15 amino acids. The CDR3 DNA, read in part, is TGTGCCTGGAAAACTGGTGCGGGATTGAACACTGAA. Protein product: CAWKTGAGLNTE. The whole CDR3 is CAWKTGAGLNTEAFF.

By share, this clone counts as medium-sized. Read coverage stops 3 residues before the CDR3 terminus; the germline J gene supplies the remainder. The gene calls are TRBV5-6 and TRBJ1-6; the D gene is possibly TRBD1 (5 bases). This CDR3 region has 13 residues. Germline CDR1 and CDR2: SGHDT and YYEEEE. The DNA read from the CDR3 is TGTGCCAGCACACCTTGGGGGGGAGAGCCC. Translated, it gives CASTPWGGEP. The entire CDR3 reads CASTPWGGEPLHF.

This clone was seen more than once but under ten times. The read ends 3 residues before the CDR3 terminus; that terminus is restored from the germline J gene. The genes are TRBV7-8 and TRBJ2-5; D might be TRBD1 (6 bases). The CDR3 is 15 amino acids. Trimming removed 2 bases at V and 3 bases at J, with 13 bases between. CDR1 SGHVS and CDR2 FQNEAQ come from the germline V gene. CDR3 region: CASSLWGLREETQYF. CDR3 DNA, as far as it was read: TGTGCCAGCAGCTTATGGGGGCTCCGAGAAGAGACC.

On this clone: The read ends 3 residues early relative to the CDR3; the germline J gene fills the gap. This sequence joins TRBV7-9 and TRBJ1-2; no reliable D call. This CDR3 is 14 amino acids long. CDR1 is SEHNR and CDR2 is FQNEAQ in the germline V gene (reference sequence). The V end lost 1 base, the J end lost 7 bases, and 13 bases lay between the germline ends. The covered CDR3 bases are TGTGCCAGCAGCTTAGAAGGCGGGGTCCTTGGC. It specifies CASSLEGGVLG. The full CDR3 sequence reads CASSLEGGVLGYTF.

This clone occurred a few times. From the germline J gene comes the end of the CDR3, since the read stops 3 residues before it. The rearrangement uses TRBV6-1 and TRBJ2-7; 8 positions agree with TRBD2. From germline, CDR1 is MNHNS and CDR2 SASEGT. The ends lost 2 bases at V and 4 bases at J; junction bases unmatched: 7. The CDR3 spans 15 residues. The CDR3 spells CASSEMSGGPYEQYF. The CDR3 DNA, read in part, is TGTGCCAGCAGTGAAATGAGCGGGGGTCCGTACGAG.

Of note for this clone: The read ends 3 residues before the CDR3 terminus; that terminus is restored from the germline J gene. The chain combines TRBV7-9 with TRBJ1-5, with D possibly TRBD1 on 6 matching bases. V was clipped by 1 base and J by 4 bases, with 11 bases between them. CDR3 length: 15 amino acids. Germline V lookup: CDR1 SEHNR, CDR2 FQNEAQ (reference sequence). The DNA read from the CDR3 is TGTGCCAGCAGCTTAGGCTTAGGACAGAATCAGCCC. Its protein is CASSLGLGQNQP. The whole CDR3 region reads CASSLGLGQNQPQHF.

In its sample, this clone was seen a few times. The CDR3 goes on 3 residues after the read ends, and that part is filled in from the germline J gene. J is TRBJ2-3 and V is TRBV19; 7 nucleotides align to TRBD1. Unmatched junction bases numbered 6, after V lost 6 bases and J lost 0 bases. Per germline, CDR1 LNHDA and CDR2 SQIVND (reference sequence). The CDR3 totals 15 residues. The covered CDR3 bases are TGTGCCAGTAGCGGGGACAGAACTAGCACAGATACG. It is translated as CASSGDRTSTDT. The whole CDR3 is CASSGDRTSTDTQYF.

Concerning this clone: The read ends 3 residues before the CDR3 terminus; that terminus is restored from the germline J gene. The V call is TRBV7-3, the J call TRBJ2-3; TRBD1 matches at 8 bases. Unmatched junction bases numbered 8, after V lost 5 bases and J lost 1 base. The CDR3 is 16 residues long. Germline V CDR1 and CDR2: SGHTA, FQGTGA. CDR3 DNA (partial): TGTGCCAGCAGCAAATCAGACAGGGGCGGCACAGATACG. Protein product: CASSKSDRGGTDT. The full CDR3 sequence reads CASSKSDRGGTDTQYF.

The CDR3 loop reads CASSKNRQGTNEKLFF. CDR3 DNA, as far as it was read: TGTGCCAGCAGTAAGAACCGACAGGGAACTAATGAAAAA. The chain combines TRBV2 with TRBJ1-4; 7 bases align to TRBD1. The read ends 3 residues early relative to the CDR3; the germline J gene fills the gap. The CDR3 runs 16 residues. Germline V gene lookup returns CDR1 SNHLY and CDR2 FYNNEI. The ends lost 5 bases at V and 1 base at J; junction bases unmatched: 7.

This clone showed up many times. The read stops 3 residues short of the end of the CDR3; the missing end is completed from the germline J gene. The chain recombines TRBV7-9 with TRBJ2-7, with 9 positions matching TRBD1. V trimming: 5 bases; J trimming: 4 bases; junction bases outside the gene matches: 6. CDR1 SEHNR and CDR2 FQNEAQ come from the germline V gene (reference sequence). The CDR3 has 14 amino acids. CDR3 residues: CASSTGTGWYEQYF. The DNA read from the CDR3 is TGTGCCAGCAGCACCGGGACAGGGTGGTACGAG.